The 22 T cell receptor beta chains listed next were all sequenced from one sample in a study of T cells after yellow fever vaccination (dated by TCRdb to the late 2010s). In the paper's terms, the treatment or condition label means: live attenuated yellow fever vaccine strain. The method was 5' RACE. The listed sequencing device is Illumina HiSeq 2500. TCRdb reanalyzed the raw reads on its own, using fastp at Q25 for trimming and MiXCR for clone calling, and kept in-frame beta chains. Every entry covers one CDR3 protein and lists the most common genes and DNA from its rows. This sample gives over 100,000 distinct CDR3 sequences in total; roughly 8.9% of them show up just once. The top ten hold about 25% of the sample. This material consisted of CD8+ T cells sorted from PBMCs, taken 45 days after the yellow fever booster vaccination. Source of these receptors: a man aged 25-45 years who received the YFV17D yellow fever vaccine.

Ten or more counts support this clonotype. The J gene is TRBJ2-5, the V gene TRBV29-1, with no clear D. The CDR3 is made up of 10 amino acids. V lost 2 bases and J lost 5, with 3 bases in between. CDR1 is SQVTM and CDR2 is ANQGSEA in the germline V gene. This chain's CDR3 is CSVERETQYF. In DNA form, the CDR3 reads TGCAGCGTTGAACGGGAGACCCAGTACTTC.

In its sample, this clonotype was seen many times. This chain uses TRBV15 with TRBJ2-3, with 10 bases that match TRBD2. The CDR3 has 16 amino acids. J lost 11 bases, V lost 0 bases, and 11 bases had no gene match. In germline, CDR1 is LNHNV, CDR2 YYDKDF (reference sequence). CDR3 coding DNA: TGTGCCACCAGCAGAGACTGGGCCAGCGGGAGGGCCATGCAGTATTTT. Protein sequence: CATSRDWASGRAMQYF.

The table lists this clonotype with many counts. The V gene is TRBV5-1, the J gene TRBJ2-7, with D perhaps given as TRBD1 or TRBD2 (5 bases each). The ends were cut back, 4 bases at V and 2 bases at J, with 13 bases in the middle. CDR1 and CDR2 (germline): SGHRS, YFSETQ. CDR3 length: 14 amino acids. The CDR3 sequence is CASSSRGPAYEQYF. The CDR3 region has the DNA TGCGCCAGCAGCAGCCGGGGACCAGCCTACGAGCAGTACTTC.

There are many counts of this clonotype. The V call is TRBV2, the J call TRBJ2-7; TRBD1 matches at 9 bases. This CDR3 is built from 13 residues. Germline V gives CDR1 SNHLY, CDR2 FYNNEI. Trimming removed 5 bases from V and 5 bases from J; junction bases left unmatched: 4. This CDR3 is CASSLTGGNEQYF. The CDR3 DNA follows: TGTGCCAGCAGTTTGACAGGGGGAAACGAGCAGTACTTC.

This clonotype was detected many times. The rearrangement joins TRBV4-3 to TRBJ2-7; either TRBD1 or TRBD2 may fit D (6 bases each). Germline-derived CDR1 and CDR2 are LGHNA and YSLEER. Trimming shortened V by 2 bases and J by 2 bases, and 13 bases separated the two germline ends. The CDR3 runs to 15 residues. CDR3 sequence reads: CASSQFRGDAYEQYF. The CDR3 region has the DNA TGCGCCAGCAGCCAATTTAGGGGGGATGCCTACGAGCAGTACTTC.

This clonotype was detected ten times or more. The CDR3, as DNA: TGTGCCAGCAGTTTAGCCAATGAGCAGTTCTTC. Translated: CASSLANEQFF. The rearrangement links TRBV12-3 or TRBV12-4 to TRBJ2-1; D is unresolved. The V gene lost 0 bases and the J gene lost 6 bases, with 0 bases spanning the gap. The CDR3 length is 11 residues.

The genes are TRBV28 and TRBJ2-7, with 8 bases that match TRBD2. Looked up from germline, CDR1 is MDHEN and CDR2 is SYDVKM. This CDR3 comprises 14 residues. Trimming took 8 bases from V and 4 from J; bases not matched to a gene: 10. CDR3 bases: TGTGCCAGCGGCCTCGGGAGGGCCGATTACGAGCAGTACTTC. Translation gives CASGLGRADYEQYF.

This clonotype has ten or more counts. This chain links TRBV20-1 with TRBJ1-1; maybe TRBD1 (5 bases). The V and J ends lost 6 bases and 7 bases respectively, with 21 bases between them. Germline V gene sequence: CDR1 DFQATT, CDR2 SNEGSKA (reference sequence). The CDR3 has 14 residues. DNA for the CDR3: TGCAGTGCCCATCGTCTCAGGGATCCGATTGAAGCTTTCTTT. It codes for CSAHRLRDPIEAFF.

This clonotype was recorded at least ten times. The CDR3 sequence: CSVEPGLAGGHGTQYF. CDR3 DNA: TGCAGCGTTGAACCAGGACTAGCGGGAGGGCATGGGACCCAGTACTTC. The chain is built from TRBV29-1 and TRBJ2-5, with 15 bases aligning to TRBD2. Looked up from germline, CDR1 is SQVTM and CDR2 is ANQGSEA. V trimming: 2 bases; J trimming: 7 bases; junction bases outside the gene matches: 8. This CDR3 spans 16 amino acids.

Notes on this clonotype: This may come from a read error, since a much larger clone is one base off. The chain employs TRBV6-5 and TRBJ2-1; 7 bases match TRBD2. CDR3 length: 16 amino acids. Germline V gives CDR1 MNHEY, CDR2 SVGAGI. The CDR3 reads CVSSYSTGGIYNEQFF. CDR3 in DNA: TGTGTCAGCAGTTACAGTACGGGAGGCATCTACAATGAGCAGTTCTTC.

This clonotype was observed at least ten times. The J gene is TRBJ2-3, the V gene TRBV29-1; D is perhaps TRBD2 (6 bases). Between the trimmed V and J ends, which lost 4 bases and 3 bases, there was a span of 17 bases. The CDR3 is 15 amino acids. Germline lookup yields CDR1 SQVTM and CDR2 ANQGSEA. The DNA of the CDR3 is TGCAGCGTTGTAAGTTGGAGGGAAAGGACAGATACGCAGTATTTT. Its translation: CSVVSWRERTDTQYF.

This clonotype has at least ten counts. The chain uses TRBV20-1 and TRBJ1-2; the D gene is possibly TRBD1 (5 bases). This CDR3 has 13 amino acids. V dropped 6 bases and J dropped 0 bases, with 11 bases sitting between them. Germline assignment: CDR1 DFQATT and CDR2 SNEGSKA (reference sequence). The CDR3 DNA reads as TGCAGTGCCCGGGGCCTGTCTAACTATGGCTACACCTTC. It yields the protein CSARGLSNYGYTF.

The chain recombines TRBV7-9 with TRBJ2-1; no definite D call. CDR3 size: 14 residues. CDR1 is SEHNR and CDR2 is FQNEAQ in the germline V gene (reference sequence). V was shortened by 7 bases and J by 9 bases, with 19 bases between the two germline ends. The CDR3 nucleotides read TGTGCCAGCACCGGTGGGCCAGGTCGAATTGAGCAGTTCTTC. Translated: CASTGGPGRIEQFF.

About this clonotype: A much larger clone differs from this one at a single base, so this may be a read error. The chain uses TRBV15 and TRBJ2-2; a weak D match, TRBD2 (5 bases). Germline CDR1 LNHNV, CDR2 YYDKDF (reference sequence). V lost 6 bases and J 9 bases, leaving 11 bases between the germline ends. The CDR3 length is 12 residues. Here the CDR3 DNA reads TGTGCCACCAGTGTTAGCGACAGGGAGCTGTTTTTT. It encodes CATSVSDRELFF. The full variable domain, its missing parts supplied by reference TRBV15 and TRBJ2-2, is DAMVIQNPRYQVTQFGKPVTLSCSQTLNHNVMYWYQQKSSQAPKLLFHYYDKDFNNEADTPDNFQSRRPNTSFCFLDIRSPGLGDTAMYLCATSVSDRELFFGEGSRLTVL.

This clonotype has at least ten counts. The chain combines TRBV2 with TRBJ1-1; D not certain. CDR3 length equals 14 residues. V was clipped by 9 bases and J by 1 base, with 15 bases between them. Germline V gene sequence: CDR1 SNHLY, CDR2 FYNNEI. The CDR3, as DNA: TGTGCCAGTCAAACCACGGGAGGGAACACTGAAGCTTTCTTT. Amino acids: CASQTTGGNTEAFF.

This chain joins TRBV10-2 and TRBJ2-5; 7 positions match TRBD2. The germline V gene has CDR1 WSHSY and CDR2 SAAADI. V lost 8 bases and J lost 3; bases outside the gene matches: 12. This CDR3 is built from 15 residues. CDR3 in DNA: TGCGCCAGCTGTACTATAGCGGGTTGGGAAGAGACCCAGTACTTC. Translating it yields CASCTIAGWEETQYF.

This clonotype showed up many times. The chain employs TRBV13 and TRBJ2-1; the D gene is possibly TRBD2 (6 bases). Germline CDR1 PRHDT, CDR2 FYEKMQ (reference sequence). V shed 5 bases and J shed 15 bases, with 20 bases lying between them. The CDR3 has 13 amino acids. The CDR3 is CASSPPGGNSPFF. Written as DNA, the CDR3 is TGTGCCAGCAGCCCTCCCGGGGGTAATTCGCCGTTCTTC. Looking up the rest from reference TRBV13 and TRBJ2-1 gives the full variable domain: AAGVIQSPRHLIKEKRETATLKCYPIPRHDTVYWYQQGPGQDPQFLISFYEKMQSDKGSIPDRFSAQQFSDYHSELNMSSLELGDSALYFCASSPPGGNSPFFGPGTRLTVL.

This clonotype appeared a few times. The genes are TRBV18 and TRBJ2-1, with 11 nucleotides matching TRBD1. This CDR3 region has 20 residues. V dropped 6 bases and J dropped 3; count of bases not matched to a gene: 19. Germline values: CDR1 KGHSH, CDR2 LQKENI. The CDR3 nucleotides read TGTGCCAGCTCCGACGCCGGACAGGGGGCGTTCACTGTCCTCTACAATGAGCAGTTCTTC. This gives the protein CASSDAGQGAFTVLYNEQFF.

At least ten counts were recorded for this clonotype. The genes are TRBV2 and TRBJ2-7, with 8 bases matching TRBD2. The CDR3 spans 16 residues. V was clipped by 5 bases and J by 3 bases; unmatched bases: 12. Germline V CDR1 and CDR2: SNHLY, FYNNEI. The CDR3 sequence is CASSKGSGTRGYEQYF. Written as DNA, the CDR3 is TGTGCCAGCAGTAAAGGTAGTGGGACTAGAGGCTACGAGCAGTACTTC.

This clonotype has ten or more counts. The chain employs TRBV12-3 or TRBV12-4 and TRBJ2-1, with 7 bases aligning to TRBD2. The J segment lost 7 bases and the V segment lost 6 bases, leaving 12 bases of the junction unmatched. CDR3 length equals 15 residues. As DNA, the CDR3 is TGTGCCAGCAGCCGAGGACTAGTTGCCCCAAATGAGCAGTTCTTC. Translating gives CASSRGLVAPNEQFF.

This clonotype was seen many times. CDR3 loop: CSARVVGPVFTDTQYF. CDR3 DNA sequence: TGCAGTGCTAGAGTCGTTGGGCCCGTATTCACAGATACGCAGTATTTT. This chain joins TRBV20-1 and TRBJ2-3; the D is unclear. The germline CDR1 and CDR2 sequences are DFQATT and SNEGSKA (reference sequence). Trimming shortened V by 1 base and J by 2 bases, and 16 bases separated the two germline ends. The CDR3 runs 16 residues.

Many counts were recorded for this clonotype. CDR3 in amino acids: CSVGGRENYEQYF. The CDR3 DNA reads TGCAGCGTTGGAGGGCGGGAAAACTACGAGCAGTACTTC. The rearrangement uses TRBV29-1 and TRBJ2-7; perhaps TRBD2 as D (6 bases). This CDR3 region has 13 residues. Per germline, CDR1 SQVTM and CDR2 ANQGSEA. Trimming took off 4 bases at V and 3 bases at J, with 13 bases between the two ends.